These T cell receptor beta chains were read from a single sample in a study of blood T cell repertoires in COVID-19. Sequencing was performed with immunoSEQ multiplex PCR; in TCRdb, only in-frame clones are kept and a portion is missing. Of 200,000 to 250,000 clones listed, 82% are singletons. The source material was peripheral blood. The source of these receptors is a woman in her 70s with acute or convalescent COVID-19. Both conserved end residues are part of each CDR3. The order of the fields is D gene, clone size, V gene, J gene, CDR3 DNA, CDR3 protein. A D gene is named only where the DNA matches it firmly. Expanded clones get a size class; other rows say once, few or many, or leave the size out.

D gene: -; clone size: -; V gene: TRBV27; J gene: TRBJ1-1; CDR3 DNA: TGTGCCAGCAGTTTCAGACAGGAGAACACTGAAGCTTTCTTT; CDR3 protein: CASSFRQENTEAFF
D gene: -; clone size: -; V gene: TRBV3-1/TRBV3-2; J gene: TRBJ1-2; CDR3 DNA: TGTGCCAGCAGCCACGGACTGATTGGCTACACCTTC; CDR3 protein: CASSHGLIGYTF
D gene: TRBD1; clone size: -; V gene: TRBV2; J gene: TRBJ2-7; CDR3 DNA: TGTGCCAGCAGTGCGGGGACAGTCAGCTACGAGCAGTACTTC; CDR3 protein: CASSAGTVSYEQYF
D gene: TRBD2; clone size: -; V gene: TRBV5-4; J gene: TRBJ2-3; CDR3 DNA: TGTGCCAGCAGCCCAGTTAGGCGGGGGGGGATAGATACGCAGTATTTT; CDR3 protein: CASSPVRRGGIDTQYF
D gene: -; clone size: -; V gene: TRBV13; J gene: TRBJ2-7; CDR3 DNA: TGTGCCAGCAGTTCGCCTGGGCGCGAGCAGTACTTC; CDR3 protein: CASSSPGREQYF
D gene: -; clone size: -; V gene: TRBV18; J gene: TRBJ1-1; CDR3 DNA: TGTGCCAGTTCAATCCGGGAGGTAAACACTGAAGCTTTCTTT; CDR3 protein: CASSIREVNTEAFF
D gene: TRBD2; clone size: -; V gene: TRBV6-2/TRBV6-3; J gene: TRBJ2-3; CDR3 DNA: TGTGCCAGCAGTTCCACATCCGGGACTAGCGGCACAGATACGCAGTATTTT; CDR3 protein: CASSSTSGTSGTDTQYF
D gene: -; clone size: -; V gene: TRBV6-1; J gene: TRBJ1-2; CDR3 DNA: TGTGCCAGCAGTGAAGCGCACAGGGCCGGTGGCTACACCTTC; CDR3 protein: CASSEAHRAGGYTF
D gene: TRBD2; clone size: -; V gene: TRBV28; J gene: TRBJ2-7; CDR3 DNA: TGTGCCAGCAGGGGACTAGCGGGGGGGCTATACGAGCAGTACTTC; CDR3 protein: CASRGLAGGLYEQYF
D gene: -; clone size: -; V gene: TRBV20-1; J gene: TRBJ1-6; CDR3 DNA: TGCAGTGCTAGTGGCACATTCAATTCACCCCTCCACTTT; CDR3 protein: CSASGTFNSPLHF
D gene: -; clone size: once; V gene: TRBV28; J gene: TRBJ2-3; CDR3 DNA: TGTGCCAGCAGTAGGTCTAGCGTCGATACGCAGTATTTT; CDR3 protein: CASSRSSVDTQYF
D gene: TRBD1; clone size: -; V gene: TRBV11-2; J gene: TRBJ2-7; CDR3 DNA: TGTGCCAGCAGCCGAGGACAGGGACCCTACGAGCAGTACTTC; CDR3 protein: CASSRGQGPYEQYF
D gene: TRBD2; clone size: few; V gene: TRBV9; J gene: TRBJ2-3; CDR3 DNA: TGTGCCAGCAGCGTAGGGAGCGGGGCCGTGGGGAATACGCAGTATTTT; CDR3 protein: CASSVGSGAVGNTQYF
D gene: TRBD1; clone size: -; V gene: TRBV7-7; J gene: TRBJ2-1; CDR3 DNA: TGTGCCAGCAGCATGGGGACAGGACAATACAATGAGCAGTTCTTC; CDR3 protein: CASSMGTGQYNEQFF
D gene: TRBD2; clone size: -; V gene: TRBV4-1; J gene: TRBJ2-3; CDR3 DNA: TGCGCCAGCAGCCAAGGGACTAGCGGGGGACCTAGCACAGATACGCAGTATTTT; CDR3 protein: CASSQGTSGGPSTDTQYF
D gene: -; clone size: -; V gene: TRBV28; J gene: TRBJ2-2; CDR3 DNA: TGTGCCAGCATTGAGGGGCGACTAGGTAACACCGGGGAGCTGTTTTTT; CDR3 protein: CASIEGRLGNTGELFF
D gene: TRBD1; clone size: -; V gene: TRBV30; J gene: TRBJ1-5; CDR3 DNA: TGTGCCTGGAGTACACAGGGGAATCAGCCCCAGCATTTT; CDR3 protein: CAWSTQGNQPQHF
D gene: -; clone size: -; V gene: TRBV19; J gene: TRBJ1-5; CDR3 DNA: TGTGCCCACAGGAGGGAGGGTGTCGATCAGCCCCAGCATTTT; CDR3 protein: CAHRREGVDQPQHF
D gene: TRBD1; clone size: few; V gene: TRBV18; J gene: TRBJ1-5; CDR3 DNA: TGTGCCAGCTCGCTAGGGACAGGGGATATTAATCAGCCCCAGCATTTT; CDR3 protein: CASSLGTGDINQPQHF
D gene: TRBD1; clone size: few; V gene: TRBV18; J gene: TRBJ1-1; CDR3 DNA: TGTGCCAGCTCACCGCCGGGACAGGGTCAGAACACTGAAGCTTTCTTT; CDR3 protein: CASSPPGQGQNTEAFF
D gene: TRBD1; clone size: -; V gene: TRBV7-9; J gene: TRBJ1-1; CDR3 DNA: TGTGCCAGCAGCCCTGGGACAGACACTGAAGCTTTCTTT; CDR3 protein: CASSPGTDTEAFF
D gene: TRBD1; clone size: -; V gene: TRBV5-1; J gene: TRBJ1-4; CDR3 DNA: TGCGCCAGCAGCTTGGCGGGACAGGGGACCGAAAAACTGTTTTTT; CDR3 protein: CASSLAGQGTEKLFF
D gene: -; clone size: -; V gene: TRBV5-6; J gene: TRBJ1-1; CDR3 DNA: TGTGCCAGCAGTAATTTTCAGGGCGACATGAACCCTGAAGCTTTCTTT; CDR3 protein: CASSNFQGDMNPEAFF
D gene: TRBD1; clone size: -; V gene: TRBV7-9; J gene: TRBJ1-5; CDR3 DNA: TGTGCCAGCAGCCCAGGACAGGAGGGAAGCCAGCCCCAGCATTTT; CDR3 protein: CASSPGQEGSQPQHF
D gene: TRBD1; clone size: few; V gene: TRBV7-8; J gene: TRBJ1-5; CDR3 DNA: TGTGCCAGCAGCCCGGGACAGGGGATATCATTCGGGCCCCAGCATTTT; CDR3 protein: CASSPGQGISFGPQHF
D gene: TRBD1; clone size: -; V gene: TRBV6-6; J gene: TRBJ2-7; CDR3 DNA: TGTGCCAGCAGTTCCACGGACAGGGCGCGGGACGAGCAGTACTTC; CDR3 protein: CASSSTDRARDEQYF
D gene: TRBD1; clone size: -; V gene: TRBV7-9; J gene: TRBJ1-4; CDR3 DNA: TGTGCCAGCAGCCCGGACAGGGGTAGTCCAAGGGAAAAACTGTTTTTT; CDR3 protein: CASSPDRGSPREKLFF
D gene: -; clone size: once; V gene: TRBV5-4; J gene: TRBJ2-6; CDR3 DNA: TGTGCCAGCAGCCGCCCTACACAGAGCTCTGGGGCCAACGTCCTGACTTTC; CDR3 protein: CASSRPTQSSGANVLTF
D gene: -; clone size: few; V gene: TRBV28; J gene: TRBJ2-5; CDR3 DNA: TGTGCCAGCAGCCAACGGGAGACCCAGTACTTC; CDR3 protein: CASSQRETQYF
D gene: -; clone size: -; V gene: TRBV20-1; J gene: TRBJ1-1; CDR3 DNA: TGCAGTGCTAGTTGGGCGAACACTGAAGCTTTCTTT; CDR3 protein: CSASWANTEAFF
D gene: -; clone size: -; V gene: TRBV19; J gene: TRBJ2-1; CDR3 DNA: TGTGCCAGTACCGCGGGTCCAGACTACAATGAGCAGTTCTTC; CDR3 protein: CASTAGPDYNEQFF
D gene: TRBD1; clone size: -; V gene: TRBV5-4; J gene: TRBJ1-3; CDR3 DNA: TGTGCCAGCAGCCCTGGACAGGGGAGCGACACCATATATTTT; CDR3 protein: CASSPGQGSDTIYF
D gene: TRBD1; clone size: -; V gene: TRBV30; J gene: TRBJ1-2; CDR3 DNA: TGTGCCTGGAGTGGAGGGGGCACTAACTATGGCTACACCTTC; CDR3 protein: CAWSGGGTNYGYTF
D gene: TRBD1; clone size: -; V gene: TRBV5-4; J gene: TRBJ2-5; CDR3 DNA: TGTGCCAGCAGCCCAGGGACAGGGGGGAATATCCAAGAGACCCAGTACTTC; CDR3 protein: CASSPGTGGNIQETQYF
D gene: TRBD1; clone size: -; V gene: TRBV19; J gene: TRBJ1-2; CDR3 DNA: TGTGCCAGTACCCTGGGGAACAGGGGGGATGGCTACACCTTC; CDR3 protein: CASTLGNRGDGYTF
D gene: TRBD1; clone size: -; V gene: TRBV5-1; J gene: TRBJ2-7; CDR3 DNA: TGCGCCAGCAGCTTAGGGGACAGGGTAATGGACGAGCAGTACTTC; CDR3 protein: CASSLGDRVMDEQYF
D gene: TRBD2; clone size: -; V gene: TRBV3-1/TRBV3-2; J gene: TRBJ2-5; CDR3 DNA: TGTGCCAGCAGCCAAGGGGAAGCGGGGGACCGGACCCAGTACTTC; CDR3 protein: CASSQGEAGDRTQYF
D gene: TRBD1; clone size: -; V gene: TRBV6-2/TRBV6-3; J gene: TRBJ1-1; CDR3 DNA: TGTGCCAGCAGTTACCCGTCCCTAACAGGGGTTGCTTTCTTT; CDR3 protein: CASSYPSLTGVAFF
D gene: -; clone size: -; V gene: TRBV6-6; J gene: TRBJ2-2; CDR3 DNA: TGTGCCAGCAGACAGGGTGGAGTAGCCGGGGAGCTGTTTTTT; CDR3 protein: CASRQGGVAGELFF
D gene: -; clone size: -; V gene: TRBV7-2; J gene: TRBJ1-2; CDR3 DNA: TGTGCCAGCAGCTTAGAATCCGGGAATGGCTACACCTTC; CDR3 protein: CASSLESGNGYTF
D gene: -; clone size: -; V gene: TRBV4-3; J gene: TRBJ1-2; CDR3 DNA: TGCGCCAGCAGTCCAGGGGCTGGCTACACCTTC; CDR3 protein: CASSPGAGYTF
D gene: -; clone size: -; V gene: TRBV29-1; J gene: TRBJ2-4; CDR3 DNA: TGCAGCGTTGGCGGCAACGACGGTATTCAGTACTTC; CDR3 protein: CSVGGNDGIQYF